These T cell receptor beta chains were read from a single sample in a study of blood T cell repertoires in COVID-19. The assay was immunoSEQ multiplex PCR, and TCRdb's table has in-frame clones only and misses some. The table lists roughly 250,000 clones, around 82% of them singletons. The sequencing sample was made of peripheral blood. The receptors shown here come from a person aged 65-85 years with COVID-19, enrolled during active disease. The CDR3 runs from the conserved cysteine through the conserved F or W. D genes are given only for firm matches. Part of the rows lack a size; the others show once, few, many or a class for expanded clones.

TRBD2	TRBV9	TRBJ2-3	NA	CASSPVLAGGTDTQYF	TGTGCCAGCAGCCCGGTGCTAGCGGGGGGCACAGATACGCAGTATTTT
NA	TRBV5-1	TRBJ2-1	NA	CASSLEGGSMRNEQFF	TGCGCCAGCAGCTTGGAGGGCGGGTCCATGAGGAATGAGCAGTTCTTC
NA	TRBV27	TRBJ1-1	once	CASSPQTGTKSAEAFF	TGTGCCAGCAGCCCACAAACCGGGACAAAGAGCGCTGAAGCTTTCTTT
NA	TRBV6-4	TRBJ2-7	many	CASSDGNRPEVKTYEQYF	TGTGCCAGCAGTGACGGGAACAGGCCCGAGGTGAAAACGTACGAGCAGTACTTC
TRBD1	TRBV3-1/TRBV3-2	TRBJ1-2	NA	CASSLGQGSRVGYTF	TGTGCCAGCAGCCTGGGACAGGGGTCTCGAGTCGGCTACACCTTC
NA	TRBV24-1	TRBJ2-2	NA	CATSKQANTGELFF	TGTGCCACCAGTAAACAGGCGAACACCGGGGAGCTGTTTTTT
NA	TRBV18	TRBJ2-3	NA	CASSRDRGSTDTQYF	TGTGCCAGCTCACGCGACCGGGGTAGCACAGATACGCAGTATTTT
NA	TRBV11-1	TRBJ1-2	NA	CASSLRVADAYGYTF	TGTGCCAGCAGCTTACGGGTTGCCGACGCGTACGGCTACACCTTC
TRBD1	TRBV27	TRBJ2-7	NA	CASRKGMTGFSNEQYF	TGTGCCAGCAGAAAGGGAATGACAGGGTTCAGCAACGAGCAGTACTTC
TRBD2	TRBV5-5	TRBJ2-1	NA	CASSFSGPNSYNEQFF	TGTGCCAGCAGCTTTAGCGGGCCGAACTCCTACAATGAGCAGTTCTTC
NA	TRBV19	TRBJ2-6	NA	CATTGDSGANVLTF	TGTGCCACAACCGGGGACTCTGGGGCCAACGTCCTGACTTTC
TRBD2	TRBV30	TRBJ2-3	few	CATSPRLAGDTQYF	TGTGCTACTAGCCCGAGACTAGCGGGAGATACGCAGTATTTT
NA	TRBV6-5	TRBJ2-7	NA	CASSRTESYEQYF	TGTGCCAGCAGTCGAACAGAATCCTACGAGCAGTACTTC
TRBD2	TRBV6-2/TRBV6-3	TRBJ2-3	NA	CASSFGGGRAADTQYF	TGTGCCAGCAGTTTCGGGGGCGGGAGGGCAGCAGATACGCAGTATTTT
NA	TRBV11-1	TRBJ2-1	few	CASSVDSHNEQFF	TGTGCCAGCAGCGTGGACAGCCACAATGAGCAGTTCTTC
NA	TRBV7-2	TRBJ1-5	NA	CASSLERAGNQPQHF	TGTGCCAGCAGCTTAGAGCGGGCCGGGAATCAGCCCCAGCATTTT
TRBD1	TRBV10-3	TRBJ1-5	NA	CAIRTGGNQPQHF	TGTGCCATCAGAACAGGGGGCAATCAGCCCCAGCATTTT
TRBD1	TRBV28	TRBJ2-5	few	CRNPPGQQETQYF	TGTCGAAATCCACCGGGACAGCAAGAGACCCAGTACTTC
TRBD1	TRBV7-2	TRBJ1-1	NA	CAGGQERVTEAFF	TGTGCCGGAGGACAGGAGAGGGTTACTGAAGCTTTCTTT
NA	TRBV28	TRBJ1-6	NA	CASSFAQVSPLHF	TGTGCCAGCAGTTTTGCGCAGGTCTCACCCCTCCACTTT
TRBD2	TRBV4-3	TRBJ2-1	NA	CASSQDLAGRRNEQFF	TGCGCCAGCAGCCAAGACCTAGCGGGGCGGAGGAATGAGCAGTTCTTC
NA	TRBV6-6	TRBJ1-4	NA	CASLRVQGGREKLFF	TGTGCCAGCTTAAGGGTGCAGGGCGGAAGGGAAAAACTGTTTTTT
NA	TRBV19	TRBJ1-6	few	CASSITVGSPLHF	TGTGCCAGTAGTATTACAGTAGGATCACCCCTCCACTTT
TRBD2	TRBV19	TRBJ2-7	NA	CASSTRTSGINYEQYF	TGTGCCAGTAGTACCCGGACTAGCGGGATCAACTACGAGCAGTACTTC
TRBD2	TRBV6-4	TRBJ2-1	NA	CASSPSSGGSYNEQFF	TGTGCCAGCAGTCCATCTAGCGGGGGCTCCTACAATGAGCAGTTCTTC
NA	TRBV6-2/TRBV6-3	TRBJ1-1	NA	CASSTAPRPGTEAFF	TGTGCCAGCAGTACCGCGCCAAGGCCGGGGACTGAAGCTTTCTTT
NA	TRBV29-1	TRBJ1-1	NA	CSVVRGKNTEAFF	TGCAGCGTTGTGCGGGGGAAGAACACTGAAGCTTTCTTT
TRBD2	TRBV24-1	TRBJ2-1	NA	CATSDRASGVYNEQFF	TGTGCCACCAGTGATCGGGCTAGCGGAGTATACAATGAGCAGTTCTTC
NA	TRBV14	TRBJ2-3	NA	CASSPAVAGARDTQYF	TGTGCCAGCAGCCCTGCCGTGGCGGGGGCAAGAGATACGCAGTATTTT
NA	TRBV7-2	TRBJ1-6	NA	CASSLARGGDSPLHF	TGTGCCAGCAGCTTAGCCCGCGGCGGCGATTCACCCCTCCACTTT
TRBD1	TRBV19	TRBJ1-3	few	CASIPGQGPGNTIYF	TGTGCCAGTATTCCGGGACAGGGGCCGGGAAACACCATATATTTT